What follows describes a single TCR beta chain. Other DNA variants within this sample encode the same CDR3. The V end was cut by 5 bases, the J end by 4 bases, with 9 bases between. Germline CDR1 MRHNA, CDR2 SNTAGT. This CDR3 comprises 13 residues. Sequencing was performed with immunoSEQ multiplex PCR; in TCRdb, only in-frame clones are kept and a portion is missing. The table records 1,400,000 or so clones, 98% to 99% of them present only once. The sample is drawn from a study of shared clonotypes between healthy human individuals. The gene calls are TRBV6-4 and TRBJ2-1, with D possibly TRBD1 on 6 matching bases. Source material: naive CD4+ T cells sorted from blood. Subset denoted: CD45RA+ positively selected. The sequence came from a man in his thirties or forties in good health. The DNA of the CDR3 is TGTGCCAGCAGTTCAGGGGCGTACAATGAGCAGTTCTTC. This gives the protein CASSSGAYNEQFF.